This T cell receptor (beta chain) was profiled in a study of cytomegalovirus exposure and HLA in healthy donors (dated 2017 in TCRdb). With regard to the full study: According to a later analysis, the 120 or so validation repertoires were produced on the same platform as the approximately 600 repertoires of the first cohort. Besides the first cohort of 666 subjects, a separate validation cohort made up of over 95 different subjects was used. The study aimed to test whether signatures of past pathogen exposure could be identified by cataloging public T cell receptors. High-throughput TCR immunosequencing, statistical association of individual TCRs with disease status, and machine learning were combined to predict cytomegalovirus infection status.

Libraries were prepared through the immunoSEQ multiplex PCR assay. On the authors' methods: A statistical classification framework was developed to diagnose cytomegalovirus status using the catalog of TCR beta chain sequences. TCRdb obtained this table from immuneACCESS and retained in-frame rearrangements with V and J assigned. These tables miss some clones; where compared with another copy, unresolved V genes account for less than half of the shortfall, and the remainder is unexplained. From that table come the V and J calls and clone size; the DNA was used to work out D and trimming. The sample table holds tens of thousands of clones, of which just over 90% were seen once. The top ten constitute roughly 1.3% of the sample. On this clone: No cognate antigen has been identified for it. No base qualities exist here, and no much larger clone lies one base off it.

For this chain, trimming is 4 bases at the V end and 4 bases at the J end, and the number of junction bases without a gene match is 10. The CDR3 contains 15 residues, cysteine and phenylalanine counted. The sequence is cut down to CDR3 DNA, 45 bases in frame from base 1. For CDR1 and CDR2, the germline V gene (reference sequence) lists WNHNN and SYGVQD. Overall study results and their limits: A total of roughly 160 TCR beta chains were listed by the study as associated with cytomegalovirus. Cytomegalovirus status was reported to be diagnosed by the classifier with high specificity and sensitivity in both the original and validation cohorts. Three of the identified cytomegalovirus-associated TCR beta chains were confirmed in vitro to be specific for cytomegalovirus antigens. Across donors, most TCR sequences were observed very rarely, whereas some public TCRs were present in many individuals. According to the authors, the approach could potentially be generalized to other disease states and immunological phenotypes. In a later analysis, TCRs clustered in the first cohort were found to also tend to co-occur in the 120 validation repertoires, with 90% to 95% of cluster scores above 0. A later analysis lacked HLA typing for the validation cohort, so it scored co-occurrence in that cohort across all 130 or so repertoires.

The donors belonged to the validation cohort of under 150 subjects, which was separate from the 666-subject first cohort. The source of this sequence is a woman aged 18-35 years in good health and CMV-seronegative. The source material was PBMCs. The chain is assembled from TRBV10-1 and TRBJ2-7; 7 bases in between match TRBD2. The CDR3 corresponds to CASSAGLSGTYEQYF. The DNA reads TGCGCCAGCAGTGCCGGACTAAGCGGGACGTACGAGCAGTACTTC.